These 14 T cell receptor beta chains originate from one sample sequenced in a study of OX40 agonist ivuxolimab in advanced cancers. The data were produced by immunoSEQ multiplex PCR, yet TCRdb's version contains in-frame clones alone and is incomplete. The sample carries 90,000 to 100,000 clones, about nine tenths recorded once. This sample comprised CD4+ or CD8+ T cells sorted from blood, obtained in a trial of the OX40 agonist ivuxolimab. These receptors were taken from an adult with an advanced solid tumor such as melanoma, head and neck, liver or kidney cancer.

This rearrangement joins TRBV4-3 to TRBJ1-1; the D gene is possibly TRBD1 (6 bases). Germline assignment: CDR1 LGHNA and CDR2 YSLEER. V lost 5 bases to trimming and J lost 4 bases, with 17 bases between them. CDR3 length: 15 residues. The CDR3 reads CASSSGAAGGTEAFF. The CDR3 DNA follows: TGCGCCAGCAGCTCAGGGGCTGCCGGTGGCACTGAAGCTTTCTTT.

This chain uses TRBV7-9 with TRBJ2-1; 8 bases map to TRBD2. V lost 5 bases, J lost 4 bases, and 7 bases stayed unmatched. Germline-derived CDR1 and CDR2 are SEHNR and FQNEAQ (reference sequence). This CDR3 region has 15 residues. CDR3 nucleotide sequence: TGTGCCAGCAGCCCGCGGGGGGCGGGGTACAATGAGCAGTTCTTC. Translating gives CASSPRGAGYNEQFF.

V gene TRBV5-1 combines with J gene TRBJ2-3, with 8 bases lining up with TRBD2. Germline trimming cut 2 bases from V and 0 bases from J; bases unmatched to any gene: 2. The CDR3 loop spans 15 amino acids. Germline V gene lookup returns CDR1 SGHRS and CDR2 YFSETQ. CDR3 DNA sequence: TGCGCCAGCAGCTTTGCGGGAGGAAGCACAGATACGCAGTATTTT. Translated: CASSFAGGSTDTQYF.

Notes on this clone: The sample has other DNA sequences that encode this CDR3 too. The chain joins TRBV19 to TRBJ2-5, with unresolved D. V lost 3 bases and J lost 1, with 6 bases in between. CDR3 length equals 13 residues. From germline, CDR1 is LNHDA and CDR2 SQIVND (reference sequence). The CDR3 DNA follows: TGTGCCAGTAGTATCGGTTCCCAAGAGACCCAGTACTTC. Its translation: CASSIGSQETQYF.

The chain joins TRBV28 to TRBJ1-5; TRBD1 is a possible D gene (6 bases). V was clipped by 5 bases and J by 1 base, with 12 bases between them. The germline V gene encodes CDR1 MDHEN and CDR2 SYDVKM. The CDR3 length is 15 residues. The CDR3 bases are TGTGCCAGCAGTCCCCGAAGGGGGAGCAATCAGCCCCAGCATTTT. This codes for CASSPRRGSNQPQHF.

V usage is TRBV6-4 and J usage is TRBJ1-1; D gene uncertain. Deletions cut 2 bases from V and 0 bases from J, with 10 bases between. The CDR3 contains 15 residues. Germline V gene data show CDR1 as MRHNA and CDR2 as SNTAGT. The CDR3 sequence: CASSDGPGMNTEAFF. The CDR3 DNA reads TGTGCCAGCAGTGACGGACCGGGGATGAACACTGAAGCTTTCTTT.

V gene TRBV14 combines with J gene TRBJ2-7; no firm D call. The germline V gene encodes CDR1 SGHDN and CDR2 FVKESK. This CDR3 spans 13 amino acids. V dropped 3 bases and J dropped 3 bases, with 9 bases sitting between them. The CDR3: CASSHGDHYEQYF. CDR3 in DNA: TGTGCCAGCAGCCATGGGGATCACTACGAGCAGTACTTC.

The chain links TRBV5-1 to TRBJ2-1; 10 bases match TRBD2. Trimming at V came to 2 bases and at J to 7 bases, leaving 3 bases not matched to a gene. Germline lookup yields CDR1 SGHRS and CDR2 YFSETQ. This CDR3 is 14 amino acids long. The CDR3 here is CASSFLAGENEQFF. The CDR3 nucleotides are TGCGCCAGCAGCTTTCTAGCGGGAGAGAATGAGCAGTTCTTC.

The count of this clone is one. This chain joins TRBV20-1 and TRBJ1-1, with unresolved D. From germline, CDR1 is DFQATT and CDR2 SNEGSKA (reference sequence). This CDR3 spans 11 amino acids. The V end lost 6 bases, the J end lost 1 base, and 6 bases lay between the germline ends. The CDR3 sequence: CSAEENTEAFF. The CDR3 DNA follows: TGCAGTGCCGAGGAGAACACTGAAGCTTTCTTT.

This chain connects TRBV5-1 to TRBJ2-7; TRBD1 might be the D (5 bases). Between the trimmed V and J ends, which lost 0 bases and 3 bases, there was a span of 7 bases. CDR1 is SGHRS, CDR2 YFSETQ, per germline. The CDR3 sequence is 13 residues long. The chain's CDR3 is CASSLGRDYEQYF. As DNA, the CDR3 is TGCGCCAGCAGCTTGGGCAGGGACTACGAGCAGTACTTC.

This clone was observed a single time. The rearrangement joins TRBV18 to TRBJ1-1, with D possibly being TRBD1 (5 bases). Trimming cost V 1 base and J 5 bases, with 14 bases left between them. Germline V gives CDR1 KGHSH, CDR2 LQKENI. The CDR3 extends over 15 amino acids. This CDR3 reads CASSPRAQGRTEAFF. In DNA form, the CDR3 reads TGTGCCAGCTCACCACGGGCCCAGGGAAGAACTGAAGCTTTCTTT.

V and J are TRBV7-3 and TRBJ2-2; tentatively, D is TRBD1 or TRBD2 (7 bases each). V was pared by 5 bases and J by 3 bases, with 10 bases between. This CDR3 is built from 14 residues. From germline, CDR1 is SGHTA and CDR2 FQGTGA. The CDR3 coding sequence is TGTGCCAGCAGCCCAGGGGGGGACACCGGGGAGCTGTTTTTT. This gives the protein CASSPGGDTGELFF.

Here the CDR3 reads CASSLGAKNIQYF. The CDR3 DNA is TGTGCCTCCTCCCTAGGGGCCAAAAACATTCAGTACTTC. The chain combines TRBV10-3 with TRBJ2-4; no clear D. With 11 bases removed from V and 1 base from J, the gap between germline ends came to 12 bases. The CDR3 length is 13 residues. CDR1 and CDR2 from the germline V gene are ENHRY and SYGVKD.

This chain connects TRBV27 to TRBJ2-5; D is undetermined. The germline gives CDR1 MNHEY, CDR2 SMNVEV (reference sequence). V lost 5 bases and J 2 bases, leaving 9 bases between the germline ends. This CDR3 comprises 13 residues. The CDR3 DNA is TGTGCCAGCAGTCCCCGACGGCAAGAGACCCAGTACTTC. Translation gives CASSPRRQETQYF.